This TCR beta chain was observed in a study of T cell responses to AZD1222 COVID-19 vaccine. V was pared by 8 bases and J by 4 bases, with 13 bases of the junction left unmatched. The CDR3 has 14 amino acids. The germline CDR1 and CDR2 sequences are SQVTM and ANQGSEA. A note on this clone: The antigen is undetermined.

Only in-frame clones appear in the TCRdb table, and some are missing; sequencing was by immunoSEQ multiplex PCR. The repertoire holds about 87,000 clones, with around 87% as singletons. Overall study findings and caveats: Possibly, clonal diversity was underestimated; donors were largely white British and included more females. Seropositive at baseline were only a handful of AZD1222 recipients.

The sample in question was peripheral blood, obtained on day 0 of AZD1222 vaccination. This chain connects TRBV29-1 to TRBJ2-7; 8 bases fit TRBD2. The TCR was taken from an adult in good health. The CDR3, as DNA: TGCAGCCCCCAGTCACTAGCGGAGCCGTACGAGCAGTACTTC. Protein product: CSPQSLAEPYEQYF.